The next 28 T cell receptor beta chains were all read from a single sample in a study of blood T cell repertoires in COVID-19 (dated by TCRdb to the early 2020s). To prepare the library, the immunoSEQ multiplex PCR assay was applied. Here the immuneACCESS table is served through TCRdb, limited to in-frame sequences with V and J called. Missing clones are a known gap in these copies; in checked studies unresolved V genes cover under half, and the rest lacks a known reason. Counted in this sample were about 26,000 clones; 90% of them appeared once. The ten largest clones take up approximately 7.6% of the sample. The sample comprised peripheral blood. These receptors were obtained from a human donor in a cohort sampled during active COVID-19.

This clone has only a few counts. The rearrangement uses TRBV4-2 and TRBJ1-5; 7 positions match TRBD1. Germline trimming cut 2 bases from V and 2 bases from J; bases unmatched to any gene: 12. CDR3 length: 18 amino acids. Per the germline V gene, CDR1 is LGHNA and CDR2 is YNFKEQ. The CDR3 is CASSQWTGVGLGNQPQHF. Written as DNA, the CDR3 is TGTGCCAGCAGCCAATGGACAGGAGTTGGATTGGGCAATCAGCCCCAGCATTTT.

This chain joins TRBV19 and TRBJ1-2; D possibly corresponds to TRBD1 (5 bases). The CDR3 runs 14 residues. Germline-derived CDR1 and CDR2 are LNHDA and SQIVND (reference sequence). V dropped 2 bases and J dropped 3 bases, with 10 bases sitting between them. The CDR3 DNA reads TGTGCCAGTAGTATATTGGTCAGGGACTATGGCTACACCTTC. Amino acid sequence: CASSILVRDYGYTF.

The chain couples TRBV11-2 to TRBJ2-7; 8 positions match TRBD1. Per germline, CDR1 SGHAT and CDR2 FQNNGV. Trimming at V came to 1 base and at J to 2 bases, leaving 4 bases not matched to a gene. The CDR3 contains 15 residues. DNA for the CDR3: TGTGCCAGCAGCTTAGTTGGGACAGGACCCTACGAGCAGTACTTC. Translated: CASSLVGTGPYEQYF.

The chain is built from TRBV21-1 and TRBJ2-1; TRBD1 is taken as the D call from the table, unchecked against the DNA. TRBV21-1 represents a pseudogene. The length of the CDR3 is 16 residues. The CDR3 sequence: CASSKRKKAGNNEQFF. The CDR3, as DNA: TGTGCCAGCAGCAAACGGAAAAAAGCAGGGAACAATGAGCAGTTCTTC.

The chain joins TRBV9 to TRBJ2-7, with 11 bases that match TRBD2. Germline CDR1 SGDLS, CDR2 YYNGEE. V lost 3 bases to trimming and J lost 4 bases; unmatched junction nucleotides: 0. The CDR3 length is 13 residues. The CDR3 coding sequence is TGTGCCAGCAGCGGGACTAGCGGGTACGAGCAGTACTTC. Residues: CASSGTSGYEQYF.

The chain carries TRBV6-5 and TRBJ2-3; 8 bases map to TRBD2. The J segment lost 4 bases and the V segment lost 7 bases, leaving 10 bases of the junction unmatched. The CDR3 sequence is 15 residues long. Per germline, CDR1 MNHEY and CDR2 SVGAGI. The CDR3 region is CASKKAGDRADTQYF. As DNA, the CDR3 is TGTGCCAGCAAAAAAGCGGGAGATCGGGCAGATACGCAGTATTTT.

J is TRBJ1-2 and V is TRBV4-3; 7 nucleotides line up with TRBD1. Germline values: CDR1 LGHNA, CDR2 YSLEER. With V trimmed by 4 bases and J by 3 bases, 8 bases remained unmatched. CDR3 length: 15 residues. CDR3: CASSPRVGGDYGYTF. CDR3 DNA sequence: TGCGCCAGCAGCCCCCGCGTAGGGGGCGACTATGGCTACACCTTC.

This rearrangement joins TRBV28 to TRBJ2-7, with 12 nucleotides matching TRBD2. Trimming at V came to 6 bases and at J to 0 bases, leaving 6 bases not matched to a gene. Germline values: CDR1 MDHEN, CDR2 SYDVKM. CDR3 length: 16 residues. Here the CDR3 reads CASSPTTSGSSYEQYF. The CDR3 DNA is TGTGCCAGCAGCCCCACGACTAGCGGGAGCTCCTACGAGCAGTACTTC.

The chain has TRBV10-3 and TRBJ1-1; tentative D call: TRBD1 (6 bases). The CDR3 spans 14 residues. CDR1 and CDR2 from the germline V gene are ENHRY and SYGVKD. Deletions cut 2 bases from V and 4 bases from J, with 11 bases between. CDR3 coding DNA: TGTGCCATCAGTGAGGCTCAAGGGGGCACTGAAGCTTTCTTT. Translated: CAISEAQGGTEAFF.

V usage is TRBV24-1 and J usage is TRBJ2-3; D uncertain. Per germline, CDR1 KGHDR and CDR2 SFDVKD. Trimming pared 9 bases from V and 0 bases from J, leaving 9 bases between. This CDR3 spans 13 amino acids. The chain's CDR3 is CATEHDSTDTQYF. The CDR3 DNA sequence: TGTGCCACCGAGCATGATAGCACAGATACGCAGTATTTT.

J is TRBJ1-1 and V is TRBV13; TRBD1 agrees at 10 bases. Germline values: CDR1 PRHDT, CDR2 FYEKMQ (reference sequence). There are 16 residues in the CDR3. V lost 7 bases to trimming and J lost 0 bases; unmatched junction nucleotides: 8. For the CDR3, the DNA is TGTGCCAGCAACGCCCGGGACAGGGGATTGAACACTGAAGCTTTCTTT. As protein: CASNARDRGLNTEAFF.

The rearrangement links TRBV3-1 (or the pseudogene TRBV3-2) to TRBJ2-1; 12 bases are shared with TRBD2. There are 15 residues in the CDR3. From germline, CDR1 is LGHDT and CDR2 YNNKEL (reference sequence). With V trimmed by 1 base and J by 10 bases, 5 bases remained unmatched. The CDR3 here is CASSQGLAGDGEQFF. CDR3 DNA: TGTGCCAGCAGCCAAGGACTAGCGGGAGATGGCGAGCAGTTCTTC.

The CDR3 protein is CASSDDGTEIYEKLFF. In DNA form, the CDR3 reads TGTGCCAGCAGTGATGACGGGACAGAAATCTATGAAAAACTGTTTTTT. This rearrangement joins TRBV2 to TRBJ1-4; the match to TRBD1 covers 7 bases. Germline V gene sequence: CDR1 SNHLY, CDR2 FYNNEI. Losses at the gene ends were 3 bases for V and 6 bases for J; bases not matched to a gene: 10. The CDR3 covers 16 residues.

The CDR3 spells CATSSGAGGIDEQFF. DNA of the CDR3: TGTGCCACCAGCAGTGGGGCAGGGGGCATTGATGAGCAGTTCTTC. The chain is built from TRBV15 and TRBJ2-1, with 8 bases aligning to TRBD1. Germline CDR1 and CDR2: LNHNV and YYDKDF (reference sequence). The CDR3 totals 15 residues. Trimming took 3 bases from V and 8 from J; bases not matched to a gene: 9.

V usage is TRBV6-5 and J usage is TRBJ2-2; a weak D match, TRBD1 (5 bases). V lost 6 bases, J lost 4 bases, and 15 bases lay in between. CDR3 length equals 15 residues. CDR1 is MNHEY, CDR2 SVGAGI, per germline. CDR3 nucleotide sequence: TGTGCCAGCAGGCAGGGCAGGGTGGTCACCGGGGAGCTGTTTTTT. Encoded protein: CASRQGRVVTGELFF.

The chain links TRBV19 to TRBJ1-2; tentatively, D is TRBD1 (6 bases). CDR3 length: 15 residues. V was clipped by 5 bases and J by 4 bases, with 17 bases between them. CDR1 LNHDA and CDR2 SQIVND come from the germline V gene (reference sequence). Here the CDR3 reads CASSPKTGLSYGYTF. As DNA, the CDR3 is TGTGCCAGTAGTCCAAAGACAGGTCTCTCCTATGGCTACACCTTC.

The chain employs TRBV19 and TRBJ1-2, with D perhaps TRBD1 (5 bases). Trimming removed 4 bases from V and 6 bases from J, with 21 bases in between. The CDR3 totals 16 residues. Germline values: CDR1 LNHDA, CDR2 SQIVND (reference sequence). CDR3 sequence (DNA): TGTGCCAGTAGTACCCCCGGCGGGGCGATTGGTGATGGCTACACCTTC. Its translation is CASSTPGGAIGDGYTF.

The V call is TRBV27, the J call TRBJ2-1, with 10 bases identical to TRBD2. The CDR3 contains 19 residues. The germline V gene has CDR1 MNHEY and CDR2 SMNVEV (reference sequence). Trimming cost V 2 bases and J 8 bases; bases outside gene matches: 18. The DNA of the CDR3 is TGTGCCAGCAGTTTAAGGGGGCTAGCGGGAGCTTCCCCGACGGATGAGCAGTTCTTC. Protein sequence: CASSLRGLAGASPTDEQFF.

The chain is built from TRBV5-1 and TRBJ1-1; 8 bases match TRBD1. CDR3 length equals 12 residues. Germline assignment: CDR1 SGHRS and CDR2 YFSETQ. V gave up 4 bases and J gave up 8 bases; unmatched junction bases: 4. The CDR3 DNA follows: TGCGCCAGCAGCGTCGACAGGGGAGAAGCTTTCTTT. This codes for CASSVDRGEAFF. The full variable domain, in which reference TRBV5-1 and TRBJ1-1 provide the parts outside the CDR3, is KAGVTQTPRYLIKTRGQQVTLSCSPISGHRSVSWYQQTPGQGLQFLFEYFSETQRNKGNFPGRFSGRQFSNSRSEMNVSTLELGDSALYLCASSVDRGEAFFGQGTRLTVV.

The chain couples TRBV10-3 to TRBJ2-3; TRBD1 matches at 11 bases. V trimming: 6 bases; J trimming: 6 bases; junction bases outside the gene matches: 5. Per germline, CDR1 ENHRY and CDR2 SYGVKD. The CDR3 contains 14 residues. The CDR3 loop is CAIRGQGAGDTQYF. The CDR3 nucleotides read TGTGCCATCAGAGGACAGGGGGCGGGGGATACGCAGTATTTT.

The chain combines TRBV5-4 with TRBJ2-2; 12 positions match TRBD1. V lost 4 bases and J lost 5; bases outside the gene matches: 6. Germline V gene sequence: CDR1 SGHNT, CDR2 YYREEE (reference sequence). This CDR3 comprises 16 residues. The DNA for the CDR3 is TGTGCCAGCAGCCGGGGACAGGGGGCGAGTACCGGGGAGCTGTTTTTT. Its translation: CASSRGQGASTGELFF.

In this sample, this clone turned up once. The V gene is TRBV6-4, the J gene TRBJ2-1, with 11 bases aligning to TRBD2. Germline loops: CDR1 MRHNA, CDR2 SNTAGT. Trimming took 0 bases from V and 9 from J; bases not matched to a gene: 4. CDR3 size: 15 residues. CDR3 in amino acids: CASSDSPSGRSEQFF. The CDR3 nucleotides are TGTGCCAGCAGTGACTCGCCTAGCGGGAGGTCTGAGCAGTTCTTC.

The rearrangement uses TRBV7-9 and TRBJ2-7; the match to TRBD1 covers 10 bases. CDR1 and CDR2 (germline): SEHNR, FQNEAQ (reference sequence). The CDR3 covers 14 residues. V was pared by 5 bases and J by 3 bases, with 4 bases of the junction left unmatched. CDR3 loop: CASSPGQGLYEQYF. CDR3 DNA: TGTGCCAGCAGCCCGGGACAGGGGCTCTACGAGCAGTACTTC. The whole variable domain, filled in from reference TRBV7-9 and TRBJ2-7, reads DTGVSQNPRHKITKRGQNVTFRCDPISEHNRLYWYRQTLGQGPEFLTYFQNEAQLEKSRLLSDRFSAERPKGSFSTLEIQRTEQGDSAMYLCASSPGQGLYEQYFGPGTRLTVT.

The rearrangement uses TRBV6-5 and TRBJ1-1; weak D call: TRBD1 (5 bases). The CDR3 loop spans 13 amino acids. Germline loops: CDR1 MNHEY, CDR2 SVGAGI. Trimming pared 6 bases from V and 2 bases from J, leaving 10 bases between. The CDR3 loop is CASSATDNTEAFF. The CDR3 nucleotides are TGTGCCAGCAGCGCGACAGATAACACTGAAGCTTTCTTT.

In this sample, this clone turned up once. The V gene is TRBV9, the J gene TRBJ2-2, with unresolved D. Trimming left V 0 bases short and J 6 bases short, with 15 bases between. The V gene's germline CDR1 is SGDLS and CDR2 YYNGEE. The CDR3 spans 16 residues. CDR3 amino acids: CASSVGVTSSAGELFF. The CDR3 nucleotides read TGTGCCAGCAGCGTAGGTGTCACGTCAAGCGCCGGGGAGCTGTTTTTT.

The chain uses TRBV29-1 and TRBJ2-5, with D perhaps TRBD2 (6 bases). Germline assignment: CDR1 SQVTM and CDR2 ANQGSEA. V was trimmed by 4 bases and J by 9 bases, leaving 12 bases between them. CDR3 length equals 11 residues. The CDR3 sequence is CSVAAGGAQYF. The CDR3, as DNA: TGCAGCGTTGCCGCCGGAGGGGCCCAGTACTTC.

The rearrangement joins TRBV7-2 to TRBJ2-1; 12 bases fit TRBD2. The CDR3 has 14 amino acids. The germline gives CDR1 SGHTA, CDR2 FQGNSA. Trimming cost V 5 bases and J 9 bases; bases outside gene matches: 5. CDR3 in amino acids: CASSPSGGVLEQFF. The CDR3 DNA reads as TGTGCCAGCAGCCCTAGCGGGGGGGTGCTTGAGCAGTTCTTC.

This clone has just one count. This sequence joins TRBV28 and TRBJ2-1, with D possibly being TRBD1 (6 bases). CDR3 size: 16 residues. Trimming cost V 6 bases and J 6 bases, with 21 bases left between them. Germline values: CDR1 MDHEN, CDR2 SYDVKM. The DNA for the CDR3 is TGTGCCAGCAGACGGACAGACCTGAGGTATCGCAATGAGCAGTTCTTC. Translated: CASRRTDLRYRNEQFF.